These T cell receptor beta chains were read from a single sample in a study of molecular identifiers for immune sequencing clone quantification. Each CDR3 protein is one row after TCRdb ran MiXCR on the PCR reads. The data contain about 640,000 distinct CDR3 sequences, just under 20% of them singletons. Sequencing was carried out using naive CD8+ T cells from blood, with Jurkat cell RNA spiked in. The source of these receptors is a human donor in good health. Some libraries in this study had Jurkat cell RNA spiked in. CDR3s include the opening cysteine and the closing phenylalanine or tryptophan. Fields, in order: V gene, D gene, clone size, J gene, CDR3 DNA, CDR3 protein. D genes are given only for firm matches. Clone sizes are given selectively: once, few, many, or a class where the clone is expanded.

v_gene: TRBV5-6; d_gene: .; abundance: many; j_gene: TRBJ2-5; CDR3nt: TGTGCCAGCAGCGAGGCAAATCAAGAGACCCAGTACTTC; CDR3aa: CASSEANQETQYF
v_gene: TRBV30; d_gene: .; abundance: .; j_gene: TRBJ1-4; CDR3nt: TGTGCCTGGAGAACAGGGTATAATGAAAAACTGTTTTTT; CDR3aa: CAWRTGYNEKLFF
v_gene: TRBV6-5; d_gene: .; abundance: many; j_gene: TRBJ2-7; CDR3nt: TGTGCCAGCAGTTACGGGCAGGGGAGCCACGAGCAGTACTTC; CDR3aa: CASSYGQGSHEQYF
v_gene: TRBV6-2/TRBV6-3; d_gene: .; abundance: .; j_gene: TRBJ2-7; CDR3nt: TGTGCCGTAGACCAGGGGTCCCCCTACGAGCAGTACTTC; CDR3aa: CAVDQGSPYEQYF
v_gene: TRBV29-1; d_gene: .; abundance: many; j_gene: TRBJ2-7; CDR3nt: TGCAGCGTTGACACCGGGGACGAGCAGTACTTC; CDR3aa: CSVDTGDEQYF
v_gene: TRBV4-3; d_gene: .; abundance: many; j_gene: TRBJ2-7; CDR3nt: TGCGCCAGCAGCCCAACCCATGGGGGTTTCGCCGAGCAGTACTTC; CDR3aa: CASSPTHGGFAEQYF
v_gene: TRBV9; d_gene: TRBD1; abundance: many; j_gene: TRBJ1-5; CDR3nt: TGTGCCAGCGGGGACAGGGGTTATCCCCAGCATTTT; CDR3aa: CASGDRGYPQHF
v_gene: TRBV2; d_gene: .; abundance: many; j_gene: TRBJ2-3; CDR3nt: TGTGCCAGCAGTGAAACGGCGGGCCCAGATACGCAGTATTTT; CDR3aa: CASSETAGPDTQYF
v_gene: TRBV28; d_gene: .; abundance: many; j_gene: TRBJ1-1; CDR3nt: TGTGCCAGCAGTCCGGGACACCGACGGAGAGCTTTCTTT; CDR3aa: CASSPGHRRRAFF
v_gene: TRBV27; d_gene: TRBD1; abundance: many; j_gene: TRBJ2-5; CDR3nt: TGTGCCAGCAGAACCGGGACAGAAGAGACCCAGTACTTC; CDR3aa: CASRTGTEETQYF
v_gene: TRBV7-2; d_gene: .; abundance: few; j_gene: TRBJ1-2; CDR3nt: TGTGCCAGCAGCTTAGGGGGGGCGGGGGGGCTTAACTATGGCTACACCTTC; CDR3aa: CASSLGGAGGLNYGYTF
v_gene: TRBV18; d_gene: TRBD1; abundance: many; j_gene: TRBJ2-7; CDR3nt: TGTGCCAGCTGCCCTCCGGGACAGGGGTCCTACGAGCAGTACTTC; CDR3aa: CASCPPGQGSYEQYF
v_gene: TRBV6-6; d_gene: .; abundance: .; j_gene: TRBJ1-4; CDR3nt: TGTGCCAGCAGTCAGGATGGGACGGCAACTAATGAAAAACTGTTTTTT; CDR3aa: CASSQDGTATNEKLFF
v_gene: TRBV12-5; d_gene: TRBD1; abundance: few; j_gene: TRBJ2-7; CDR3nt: TGTGCTAGTGGTTTGGTAGCGTGGACAGGAACCAACTACGAGCAGTACTTC; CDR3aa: CASGLVAWTGTNYEQYF
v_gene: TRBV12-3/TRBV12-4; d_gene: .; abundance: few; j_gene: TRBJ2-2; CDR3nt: TGTGCCAGCAGTTTAGCCGGGGAGCGGGTGAACACCGGGGAGCTGTTTTTT; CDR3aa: CASSLAGERVNTGELFF
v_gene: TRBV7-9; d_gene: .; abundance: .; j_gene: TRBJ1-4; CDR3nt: TGTGCCAGCAGCTTACACCTAAAAAAAGATAATGAAAAACTGTTTTTT; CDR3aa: CASSLHLKKDNEKLFF
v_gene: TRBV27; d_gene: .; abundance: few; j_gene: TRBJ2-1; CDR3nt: TGTGCCAGCAGCTCCCCGCAGGCGTACAATGAGCAGTTCTTC; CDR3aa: CASSSPQAYNEQFF
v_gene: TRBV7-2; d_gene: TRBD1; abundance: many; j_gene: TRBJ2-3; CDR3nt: TGTGCCAGCAGCTTAGGACAGGGATACACAGATACGCAGTATTTT; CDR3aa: CASSLGQGYTDTQYF
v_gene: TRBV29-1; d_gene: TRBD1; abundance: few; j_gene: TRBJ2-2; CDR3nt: TGCAGCGCCCGGGACAGACCTACCGGGGAGCTGTTTTTT; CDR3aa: CSARDRPTGELFF
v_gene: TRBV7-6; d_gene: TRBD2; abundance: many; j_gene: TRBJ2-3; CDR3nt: TGTGCCAGCAGCTCCCCTCCTAGCGGGGTCGCAGATACGCAGTATTTT; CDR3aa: CASSSPPSGVADTQYF
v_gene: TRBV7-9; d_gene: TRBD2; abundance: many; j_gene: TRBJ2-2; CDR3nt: TGTGCCAGCAGCCCCGGGGGGACCACCGGGGAGCTGTTTTTT; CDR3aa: CASSPGGTTGELFF
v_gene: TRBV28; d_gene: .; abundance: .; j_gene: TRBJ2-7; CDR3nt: TGTGCCAGCAGTTTGCTAAGGGGCCTAGAGTACGAGCGGTACTTC; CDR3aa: CASSLLRGLEYERYF
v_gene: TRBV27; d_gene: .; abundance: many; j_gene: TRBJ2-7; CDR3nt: TGTGCCAGCAGCCTTGACGGGAGCCTTCGAAGGGAGCAGTACTTC; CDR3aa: CASSLDGSLRREQYF
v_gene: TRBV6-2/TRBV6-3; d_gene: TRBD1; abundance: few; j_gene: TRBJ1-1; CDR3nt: TGTGCCAGCAGTTCCGGACAGGGCATAAACACTGAAGCTTTCTTT; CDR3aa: CASSSGQGINTEAFF
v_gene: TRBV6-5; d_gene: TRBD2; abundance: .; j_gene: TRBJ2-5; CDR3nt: TGTGCCAGCAGTTACCCCGGGGAGGGATTGGAGACCCAGTACTTC; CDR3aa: CASSYPGEGLETQYF
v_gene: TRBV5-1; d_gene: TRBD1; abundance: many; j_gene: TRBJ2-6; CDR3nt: TGCGCCAGCAGCTTGGGGGACAGGGGGCTTGGGGCCAACGTCCTGACTTTC; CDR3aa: CASSLGDRGLGANVLTF
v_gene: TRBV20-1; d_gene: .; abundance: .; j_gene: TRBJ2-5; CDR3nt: TGCAGTGCTAGGACAAGCAGGGGTTGGGAGACCCAGTACTTC; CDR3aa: CSARTSRGWETQYF
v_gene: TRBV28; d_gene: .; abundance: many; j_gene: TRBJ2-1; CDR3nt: TGTGCCAGCAGCACTCGACAAAACTCCTACAATGAGCAGTTCTTC; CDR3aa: CASSTRQNSYNEQFF
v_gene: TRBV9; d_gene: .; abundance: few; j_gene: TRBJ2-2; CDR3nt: TGTGCCAGCAGCGCTCCGATAACTGAGCCGAACACCGGGGAGCTGTTTTTT; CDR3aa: CASSAPITEPNTGELFF
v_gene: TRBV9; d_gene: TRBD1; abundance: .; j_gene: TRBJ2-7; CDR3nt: TGTGCCAGCAGCGCCGACGGGACAGGGTCCTACGAGCAGTACTTC; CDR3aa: CASSADGTGSYEQYF
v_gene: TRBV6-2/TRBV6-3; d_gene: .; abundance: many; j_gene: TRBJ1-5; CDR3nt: TGTGCCAGCAGTTATGGGGGGGCACATCAGCCCCAGCATTTT; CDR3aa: CASSYGGAHQPQHF
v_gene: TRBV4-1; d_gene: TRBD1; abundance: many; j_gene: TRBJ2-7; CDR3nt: TGCGCCAGCAGCCAAAGGCCCCCGGGACAGCTACCCCACGAGCAGTACTTC; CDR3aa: CASSQRPPGQLPHEQYF
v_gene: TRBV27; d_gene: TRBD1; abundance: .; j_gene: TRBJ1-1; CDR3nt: TGTGCCAGCAGTCCTTGGACAGGGGGGATGAACACTGGAGCTTTCTTT; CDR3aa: CASSPWTGGMNTGAFF
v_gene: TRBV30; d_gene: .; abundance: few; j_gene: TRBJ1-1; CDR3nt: TGTGCCTGGAGTGTAGGGGCAGGAGGAACTGAAGCTTTCTTT; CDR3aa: CAWSVGAGGTEAFF
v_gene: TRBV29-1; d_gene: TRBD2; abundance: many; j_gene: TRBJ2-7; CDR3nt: TGCAGCGTTGAGCGGAGGGGGACTAGCGGAAGAGAGCAGTACTTC; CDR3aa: CSVERRGTSGREQYF
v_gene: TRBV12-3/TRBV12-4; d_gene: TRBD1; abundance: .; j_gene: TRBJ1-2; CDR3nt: TGTGCCAGCAGCCGGACAGGGCTGGACTATGGCTACACCTTC; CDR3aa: CASSRTGLDYGYTF
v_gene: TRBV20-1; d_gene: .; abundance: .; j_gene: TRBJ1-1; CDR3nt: TGCAGTGCTAGAGGGTCAATGAACACTGAAGCTTTCTTT; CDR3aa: CSARGSMNTEAFF
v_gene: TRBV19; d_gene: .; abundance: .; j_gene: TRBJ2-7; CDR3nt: TGTGCCAGTAGTATGGCGGGTTTTTGGTACGAGCAGTACTTC; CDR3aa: CASSMAGFWYEQYF
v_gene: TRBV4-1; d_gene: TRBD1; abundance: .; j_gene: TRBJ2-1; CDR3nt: TGCGCCAGCAGCCCAGAAGACAGGGGGCACAATGAGCAGTTCTTC; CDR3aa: CASSPEDRGHNEQFF
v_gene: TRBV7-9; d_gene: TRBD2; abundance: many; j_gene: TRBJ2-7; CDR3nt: TGTGCCAGCACTACTAGCGGGCACTCCTACGAGCAGTACTTC; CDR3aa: CASTTSGHSYEQYF
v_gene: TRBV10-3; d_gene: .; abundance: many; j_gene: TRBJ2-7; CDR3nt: TGTGCCAGCCAGGGCAGCTCCTACGAGCAGTACTTC; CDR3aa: CASQGSSYEQYF
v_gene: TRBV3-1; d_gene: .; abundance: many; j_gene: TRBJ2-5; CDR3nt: TGTGCCAGCAGCCAAGTCCGGGACGGAAAGACCCAGTACTTC; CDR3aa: CASSQVRDGKTQYF
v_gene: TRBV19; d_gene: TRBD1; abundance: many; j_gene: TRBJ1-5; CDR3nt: TGTGCCAGTAGGGGACAGGATAGCAATCAGCCCCAGCATTTT; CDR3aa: CASRGQDSNQPQHF
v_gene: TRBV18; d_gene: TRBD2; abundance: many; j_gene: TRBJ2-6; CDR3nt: TGTGCCAGCTCACCAGGGGCTAGCGGGAGTAGCTCTGGGGCCAACGTCCTGACTTTC; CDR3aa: CASSPGASGSSSGANVLTF
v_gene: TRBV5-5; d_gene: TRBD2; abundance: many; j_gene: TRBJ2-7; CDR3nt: TGTGCCAGCAGCCGAAGACTAGCGGGAGGGGACGAGCAGTACTTC; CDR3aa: CASSRRLAGGDEQYF
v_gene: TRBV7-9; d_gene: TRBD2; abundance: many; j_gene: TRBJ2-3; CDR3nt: TGTGCCAGCAGCGGACTAGCGGGCGGACAGCAGTATTTT; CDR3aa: CASSGLAGGQQYF
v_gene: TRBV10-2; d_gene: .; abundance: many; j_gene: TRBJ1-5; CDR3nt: TGCGCCAGCAGTGAGTCAAGCAGCAATCAGCCCCAGCATTTT; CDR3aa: CASSESSSNQPQHF
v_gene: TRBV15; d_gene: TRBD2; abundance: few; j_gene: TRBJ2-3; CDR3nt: TGTGCCACCAGCAGAGACCCGTTCGGGGGGGCGACAGATACGCAGTATTTT; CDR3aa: CATSRDPFGGATDTQYF